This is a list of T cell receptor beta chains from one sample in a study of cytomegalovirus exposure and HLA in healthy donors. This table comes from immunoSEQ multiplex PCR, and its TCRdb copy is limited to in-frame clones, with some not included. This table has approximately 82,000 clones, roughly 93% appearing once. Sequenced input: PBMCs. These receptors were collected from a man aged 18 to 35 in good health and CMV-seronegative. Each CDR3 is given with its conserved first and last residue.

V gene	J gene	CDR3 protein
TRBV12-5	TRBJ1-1	CASGLGQFRTEAFF
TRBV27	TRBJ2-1	CASSLFEQGPYNEQFF
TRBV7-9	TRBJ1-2	CASSPFRGELYGYTF
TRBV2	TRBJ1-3	CASYAGGGNTIYF
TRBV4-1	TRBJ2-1	CASSPLGASGGTYNEQFF
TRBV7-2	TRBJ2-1	CASSLMASLNEQFF
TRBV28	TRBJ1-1	CASSGGQVGNTEAFF
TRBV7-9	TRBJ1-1	CASSLSGNTEAFF
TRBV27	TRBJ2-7	CASSFHTGSSYEQYF
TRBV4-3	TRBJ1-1	CASSRGSEAFF
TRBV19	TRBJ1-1	CASSILGNGGTEAFF
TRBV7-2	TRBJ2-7	CASSLATAEVGSYEQYF
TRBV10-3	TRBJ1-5	CAISEFDRGNQPQHF